The entry below describes one T cell receptor (beta chain). Its antigen is as yet unknown. Samples of blood were obtained at baseline, on cycle 4 day 1, and on cycle 7 day 1. The V gene's germline CDR1 is MGHRA and CDR2 YSYEKL. The CDR3 runs to 15 residues. Trimming removed 0 bases at V and 4 bases at J, with 12 bases between. Sequencing used immunoSEQ multiplex PCR; TCRdb keeps in-frame clones, though not all of them. The table records around 78,000 clones, 85% to 90% of them present only once. This entry belongs to a study of OX40 agonist ivuxolimab in advanced cancers. The wider study: Those enrolled were roughly 80% male, with a mean age of about 60 years and ages from 23 to 79.

Findings of the study overall: CD4+ T cells averaged fewer expanded clones than CD8+ T cells. Those patients achieving a partial response at 0.1-3.0 mg/kg showed among the lowest clonal expansion.

The chain combines TRBV4-1 with TRBJ1-1; TRBD1 is a possible D gene (6 bases). This sequence was found in an adult with an advanced solid tumor such as melanoma, head and neck, liver or kidney cancer. Sequenced here: CD4+ or CD8+ T cells sorted from blood, sampled in a trial of the OX40 agonist ivuxolimab. CDR3 sequence: CASSQERGQATEAFF. Written as DNA, the CDR3 is TGCGCCAGCAGCCAAGAGCGGGGGCAGGCCACTGAAGCTTTCTTT.